This TCR beta chain appears in the sequencing data of a study of Graves' ophthalmopathy and Graves' hyperthyroidism. RNA transcripts yielded amplified TCR beta CDR3 regions. A first-round RT-PCR used HTBI primers, followed by a second-round multiplex PCR. MiXCR, applied by TCRdb to the multiplex PCR reads, yields one record per CDR3 protein. The sample has 400,000 or so distinct CDR3 sequences, approximately 15% seen once; the top ten hold around 7%. This clonotype was recorded at least ten times. CDR1 is MDHEN and CDR2 is SYDVKM in the germline V gene. The ends were cut back, 5 bases at V and 2 bases at J, with 12 bases in the middle. The CDR3 is 15 amino acids.

V and J are TRBV28 and TRBJ2-2; tentatively, D is TRBD1 (6 bases). The source material was peripheral blood. This TCR was recovered from a woman aged 18-30 years with stable Graves' hyperthyroidism. The CDR3: CASSTTGQNTGELFF. CDR3 bases: TGTGCCAGCAGTACGACAGGTCAAAACACCGGGGAGCTGTTTTTT.